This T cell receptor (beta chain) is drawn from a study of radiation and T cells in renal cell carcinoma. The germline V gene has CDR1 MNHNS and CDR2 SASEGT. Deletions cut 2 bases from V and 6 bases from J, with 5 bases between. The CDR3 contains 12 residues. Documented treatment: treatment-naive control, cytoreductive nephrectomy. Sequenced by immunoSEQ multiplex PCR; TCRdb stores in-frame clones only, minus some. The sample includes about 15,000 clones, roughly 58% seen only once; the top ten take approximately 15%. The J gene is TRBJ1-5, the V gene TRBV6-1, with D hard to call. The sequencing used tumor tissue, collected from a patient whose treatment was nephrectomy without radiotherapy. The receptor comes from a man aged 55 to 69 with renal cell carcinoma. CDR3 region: CASSEKVQPQHF. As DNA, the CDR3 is TGTGCCAGCAGTGAAAAGGTTCAGCCCCAGCATTTT.